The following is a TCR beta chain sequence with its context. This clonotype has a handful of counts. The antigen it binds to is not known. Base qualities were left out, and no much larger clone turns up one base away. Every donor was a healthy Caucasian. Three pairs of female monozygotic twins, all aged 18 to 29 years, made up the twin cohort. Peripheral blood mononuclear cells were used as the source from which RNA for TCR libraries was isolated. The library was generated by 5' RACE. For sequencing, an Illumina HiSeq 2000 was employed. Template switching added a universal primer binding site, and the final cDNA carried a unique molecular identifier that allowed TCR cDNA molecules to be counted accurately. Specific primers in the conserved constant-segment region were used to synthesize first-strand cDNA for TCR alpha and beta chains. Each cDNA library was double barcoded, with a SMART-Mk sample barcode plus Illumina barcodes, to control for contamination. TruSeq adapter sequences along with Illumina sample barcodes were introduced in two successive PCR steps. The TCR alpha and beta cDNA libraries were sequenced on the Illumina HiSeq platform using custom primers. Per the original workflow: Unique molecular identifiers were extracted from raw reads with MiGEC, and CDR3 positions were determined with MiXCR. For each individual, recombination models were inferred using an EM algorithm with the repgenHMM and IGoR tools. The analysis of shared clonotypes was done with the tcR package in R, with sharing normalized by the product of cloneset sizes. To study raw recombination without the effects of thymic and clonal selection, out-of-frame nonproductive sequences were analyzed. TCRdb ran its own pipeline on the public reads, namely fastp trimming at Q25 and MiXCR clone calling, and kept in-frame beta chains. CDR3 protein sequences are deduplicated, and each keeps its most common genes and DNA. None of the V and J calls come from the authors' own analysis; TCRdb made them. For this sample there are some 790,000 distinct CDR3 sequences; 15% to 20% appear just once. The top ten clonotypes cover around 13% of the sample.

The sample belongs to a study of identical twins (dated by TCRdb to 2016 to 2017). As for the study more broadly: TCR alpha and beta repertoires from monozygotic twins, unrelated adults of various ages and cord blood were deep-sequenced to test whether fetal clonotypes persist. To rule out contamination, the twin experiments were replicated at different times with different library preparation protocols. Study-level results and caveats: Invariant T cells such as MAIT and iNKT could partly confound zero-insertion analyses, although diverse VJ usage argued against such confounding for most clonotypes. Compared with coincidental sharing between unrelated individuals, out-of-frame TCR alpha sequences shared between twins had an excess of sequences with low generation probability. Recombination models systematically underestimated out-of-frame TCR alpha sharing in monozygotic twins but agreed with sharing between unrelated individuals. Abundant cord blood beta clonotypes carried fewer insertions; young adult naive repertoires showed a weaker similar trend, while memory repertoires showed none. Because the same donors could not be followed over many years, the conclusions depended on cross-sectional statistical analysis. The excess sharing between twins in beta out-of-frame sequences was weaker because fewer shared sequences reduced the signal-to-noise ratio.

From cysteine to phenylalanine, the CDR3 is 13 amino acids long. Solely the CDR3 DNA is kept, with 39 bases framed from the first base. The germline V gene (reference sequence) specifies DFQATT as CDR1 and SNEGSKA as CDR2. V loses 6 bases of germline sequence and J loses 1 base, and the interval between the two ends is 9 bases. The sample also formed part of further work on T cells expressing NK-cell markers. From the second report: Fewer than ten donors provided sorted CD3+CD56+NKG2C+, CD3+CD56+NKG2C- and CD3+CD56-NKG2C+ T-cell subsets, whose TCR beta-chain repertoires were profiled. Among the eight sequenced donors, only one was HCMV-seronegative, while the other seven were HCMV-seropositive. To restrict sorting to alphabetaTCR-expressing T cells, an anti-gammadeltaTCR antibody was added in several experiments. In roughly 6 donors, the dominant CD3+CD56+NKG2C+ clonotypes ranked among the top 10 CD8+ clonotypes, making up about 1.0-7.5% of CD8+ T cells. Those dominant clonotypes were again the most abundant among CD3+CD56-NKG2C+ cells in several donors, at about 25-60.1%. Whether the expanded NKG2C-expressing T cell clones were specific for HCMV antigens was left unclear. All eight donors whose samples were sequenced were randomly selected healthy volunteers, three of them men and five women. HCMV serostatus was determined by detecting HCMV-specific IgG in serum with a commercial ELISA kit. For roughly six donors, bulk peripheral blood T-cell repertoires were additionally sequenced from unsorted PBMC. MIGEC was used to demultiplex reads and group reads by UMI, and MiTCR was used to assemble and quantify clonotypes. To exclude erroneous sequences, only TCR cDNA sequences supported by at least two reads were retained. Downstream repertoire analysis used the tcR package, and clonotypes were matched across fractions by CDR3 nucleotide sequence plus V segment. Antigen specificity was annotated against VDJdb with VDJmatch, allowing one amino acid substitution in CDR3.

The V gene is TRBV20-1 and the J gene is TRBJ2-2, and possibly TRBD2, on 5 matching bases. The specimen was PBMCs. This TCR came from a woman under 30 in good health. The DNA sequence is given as TGCAGTGCGTTGGCGGGGAACACCGGGGAGCTGTTTTTT. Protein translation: CSALAGNTGELFF.